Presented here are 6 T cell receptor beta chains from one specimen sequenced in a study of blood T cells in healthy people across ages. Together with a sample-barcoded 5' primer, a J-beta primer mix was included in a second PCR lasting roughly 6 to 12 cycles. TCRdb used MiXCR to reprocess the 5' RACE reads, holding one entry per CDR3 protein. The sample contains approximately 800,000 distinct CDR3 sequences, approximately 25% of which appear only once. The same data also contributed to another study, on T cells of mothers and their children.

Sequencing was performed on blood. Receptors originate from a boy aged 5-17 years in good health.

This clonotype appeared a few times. CDR3 nucleotides: TGCAGTGCTGGAGCCCTGGGGGGGGCGTCCTATAATTCACCCCTCCACTTT. It is translated as CSAGALGGASYNSPLHF. The rearrangement links TRBV20-1 to TRBJ1-6, with a tentative D call TRBD1 (6 bases). The CDR3 is 17 amino acids. V was trimmed by 5 bases and J by 1 base, leaving 18 bases between them. Germline assignment: CDR1 DFQATT and CDR2 SNEGSKA (reference sequence).

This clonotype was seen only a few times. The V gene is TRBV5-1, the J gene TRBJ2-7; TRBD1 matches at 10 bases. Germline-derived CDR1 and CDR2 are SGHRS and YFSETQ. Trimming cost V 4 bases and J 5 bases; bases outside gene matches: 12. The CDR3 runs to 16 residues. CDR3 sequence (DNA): TGCGCCAGCAGCACTGGACAGGGGGTCGTATCGGACGAGCAGTACTTC. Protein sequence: CASSTGQGVVSDEQYF.

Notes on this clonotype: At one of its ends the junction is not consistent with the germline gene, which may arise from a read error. The CDR3: CSAPPPHAGPSSSEQYF. CDR3 nucleotides: TGCAGTGCCCCCCCTCCACACGCGGGACCATCCTCCTCCGAGCAGTACTTC. The genes are TRBV20-1 and TRBJ2-7; tentative D call: TRBD2 (6 bases). Germline V gene lookup returns CDR1 DFQATT and CDR2 SNEGSKA (reference sequence). The CDR3 contains 17 residues.

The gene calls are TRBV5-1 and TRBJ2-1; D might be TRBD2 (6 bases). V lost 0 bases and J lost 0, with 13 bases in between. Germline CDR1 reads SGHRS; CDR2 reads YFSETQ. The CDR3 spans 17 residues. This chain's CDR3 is CASSLDWSSASYNEQFF. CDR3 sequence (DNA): TGCGCCAGCAGCTTGGATTGGTCTAGCGCCTCCTACAATGAGCAGTTCTTC.

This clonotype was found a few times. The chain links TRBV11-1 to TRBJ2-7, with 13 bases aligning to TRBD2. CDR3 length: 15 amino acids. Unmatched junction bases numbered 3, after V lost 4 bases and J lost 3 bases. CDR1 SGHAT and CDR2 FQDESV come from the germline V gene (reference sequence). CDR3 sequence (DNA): TGTGCCAGCAGCTCTGGACTAGCGGGAGTCTACGAGCAGTACTTC. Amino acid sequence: CASSSGLAGVYEQYF.

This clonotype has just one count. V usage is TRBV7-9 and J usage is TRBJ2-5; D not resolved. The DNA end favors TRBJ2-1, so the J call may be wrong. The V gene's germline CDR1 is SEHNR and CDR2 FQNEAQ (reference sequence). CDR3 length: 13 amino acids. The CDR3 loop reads CASSLPGPNEQFF. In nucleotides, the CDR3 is TGTGCCAGCAGCCTCCCGGGTCCGAATGAGCAGTTCTTC.